The sequence of this TCR beta chain was determined in a study of cytomegalovirus exposure and HLA in healthy donors. With respect to this clone: Its antigen is currently unknown.

The PCR was carried out with 60 Vbeta primers and 13 Jbeta primers. Authors' processing steps: Tens of millions of unique TCR beta chains, roughly 10 million shared, were counted in a later analysis. The method was immunoSEQ multiplex PCR; TCRdb's version includes in-frame clones alone and lacks a portion of them. From that table come the V and J calls and clone size; the DNA was used to work out D and trimming. The sample records some 110,000 clones, around three quarters being singletons. Findings and caveats of the study: Sequencing depth across donors, presence/absence analyses assumed, was roughly uniform. In a later analysis, the majority of CMV-associated beta chains seemingly showed HLA restriction. There was a cluster of highly shared sequence variants that was likely a sequencing artifact.

What was sequenced was PBMCs. The clonotype originates from a man aged 25 to 40 in good health and CMV-seropositive.

As DNA, the CDR3 is TGTGCCAGCAGCCCATCCCGGGACAGGGTTGGTTATCAGTTCTTC. Translating it yields CASSPSRDRVGYQFF. This chain links TRBV7-2 with TRBJ2-1; TRBD1 matches at 9 bases. The CDR3 spans 15 residues. The V and J ends lost 5 bases and 13 bases, in that order; junction bases with no gene match: 15. Germline V CDR1 and CDR2: SGHTA, FQGNSA.